The 20 T cell receptor beta chains presented below share a single source sample, sequenced in a study of blood T cell repertoires in COVID-19. Sequencing was performed with immunoSEQ multiplex PCR; in TCRdb, only in-frame clones are kept and a portion is missing. The sample carries about 21,000 clones, about 88% recorded once. Sample: peripheral blood. Receptor source: a human donor in a cohort sampled during active COVID-19.

The V call is TRBV6-2 or TRBV6-3, the J call TRBJ2-4; 8 bases are a match to TRBD1. V was pared by 1 base and J by 5 bases, with 7 bases of the junction left unmatched. The germline CDR1 and CDR2 sequences are MNHEY and SVGEGT. The CDR3 has 16 residues. The CDR3 sequence: CASSYWGQALENIQYF. For the CDR3, the DNA is TGTGCCAGCAGTTACTGGGGACAGGCCCTGGAAAACATTCAGTACTTC.

This clone is a singleton in its sample. The chain is built from TRBV4-1 and TRBJ2-3, with 12 bases fitting TRBD2. The CDR3 is 18 residues long. Germline CDR1 is MGHRA and CDR2 is YSYEKL. V dropped 0 bases and J dropped 6; count of bases not matched to a gene: 10. As DNA, the CDR3 is TGCGCCAGCAGCCAAGATCCGGCGCTAGCGGGGGGGCGGGATACGCAGTATTTT. Protein: CASSQDPALAGGRDTQYF.

The chain recombines TRBV12-5 with TRBJ1-1; D gene unclear. There are 16 residues in the CDR3. The germline V gene encodes CDR1 LGHNT and CDR2 FRNRAP. V lost 4 bases to trimming and J lost 4 bases, with 19 bases between them. The CDR3 DNA reads TGTGCTAGTGGTTCCCGACGGGAGGAATGGGGCACTGAAGCTTTCTTT. Encoded protein: CASGSRREEWGTEAFF.

V and J are TRBV6-5 and TRBJ2-1; 10 nucleotides align to TRBD2. Trimming removed 1 base from V and 5 bases from J; junction bases left unmatched: 2. The length of the CDR3 is 15 residues. The germline CDR1 and CDR2 sequences are MNHEY and SVGAGI. DNA of the CDR3: TGTGCCAGCAGTTACTGGACTAGCGGAAACAATGAGCAGTTCTTC. Its translation is CASSYWTSGNNEQFF.

Note on this clone: The sample contains more than one DNA sequence encoding this CDR3. The chain employs TRBV11-2 and TRBJ1-1; 7 nucleotides line up with TRBD1. Germline CDR1 and CDR2: SGHAT and FQNNGV. The CDR3 totals 17 residues. V was clipped by 5 bases and J by 1 base; unmatched bases: 13. The CDR3 loop is CASSLGRIEGANTEAFF. The CDR3 DNA sequence: TGTGCCAGCAGCCTAGGGCGCATTGAGGGGGCGAACACTGAAGCTTTCTTT.

This chain uses TRBV7-3 with TRBJ2-3; 10 positions agree with TRBD2. Trimming took 1 base from V and 2 from J; bases not matched to a gene: 12. The length of the CDR3 is 19 residues. CDR1 SGHTA and CDR2 FQGTGA come from the germline V gene. The CDR3 DNA follows: TGTGCCAGCAGCTTAAATCCCAGGGTAGCGGGGGGTTCCACAGATACGCAGTATTTT. It translates to CASSLNPRVAGGSTDTQYF.

The V and J genes are TRBV19 and TRBJ1-1; D possibly corresponds to TRBD1 (6 bases). The V gene lost 8 bases and the J gene lost 4 bases, with 14 bases spanning the gap. The CDR3 loop spans 13 amino acids. Germline V gene data show CDR1 as LNHDA and CDR2 as SQIVND (reference sequence). CDR3 residues: CASDSTGSTEAFF. The CDR3 region has the DNA TGTGCCAGTGATTCTACAGGGAGCACTGAAGCTTTCTTT.

The genes are TRBV6-1 and TRBJ1-6; possibly TRBD1 for D (6 bases). CDR3 length: 16 amino acids. V was pared by 2 bases and J by 5 bases, with 13 bases between. CDR1 is MNHNS, CDR2 SASEGT, per germline. CDR3 protein: CASSELRTANNSPLHF. CDR3 bases: TGTGCCAGCAGTGAACTTAGGACAGCCAATAATTCACCCCTCCACTTT.

The V gene is TRBV5-1, the J gene TRBJ2-5; perhaps TRBD2 as D (6 bases). V was pared by 0 bases and J by 5 bases, with 17 bases between. This CDR3 is 16 amino acids long. Germline lookup yields CDR1 SGHRS and CDR2 YFSETQ. For the CDR3, the DNA is TGCGCCAGCAGCTTGGGAGTCCGGGGGAATCGGGAGACCCAGTACTTC. Its protein product is CASSLGVRGNRETQYF.

The V and J genes are TRBV7-8 and TRBJ1-2; TRBD1 matches 7 bases. The junction had 7 bases not matched to a gene; V was cut back by 5 bases and J by 7 bases. The CDR3 sequence is 13 residues long. Germline-derived CDR1 and CDR2 are SGHVS and FQNEAQ. In nucleotides, the CDR3 is TGTGCCAGCAGCCTTAACAGGGGTGGTGGCTACACCTTC. This sequence encodes CASSLNRGGGYTF.

V and J are TRBV3-1 (or the pseudogene TRBV3-2) and TRBJ2-1; 9 positions agree with TRBD1. CDR1 and CDR2 from the germline V gene are LGHDT and YNNKEL (reference sequence). CDR3 length equals 16 residues. Trimming removed 3 bases from V and 7 bases from J; junction bases left unmatched: 10. The CDR3 spells CASSQGPGQGANEQFF. In DNA, the CDR3 is TGTGCCAGCAGCCAGGGCCCGGGACAGGGTGCAAATGAGCAGTTCTTC.

This clone was observed a few times. This sequence joins TRBV4-1 and TRBJ2-1; 11 bases are shared with TRBD2. The CDR3 covers 15 residues. V was clipped by 6 bases and J by 4 bases; unmatched bases: 5. Germline-derived CDR1 and CDR2 are MGHRA and YSYEKL. The CDR3 bases are TGCGCCAGCAGTGAGACTAGCGGGGTATACAATGAGCAGTTCTTC. As protein: CASSETSGVYNEQFF.

The chain combines TRBV6-4 with TRBJ1-3, with a weak D call TRBD1 (5 bases). This CDR3 region has 19 residues. Germline V gene data show CDR1 as MRHNA and CDR2 as SNTAGT. Deletions cut 2 bases from V and 0 bases from J, with 20 bases between. CDR3 sequence (DNA): TGTGCCAGCAGTGACCCGGATACTGGGGCTGTCCTCTCTGGAAACACCATATATTTT. Its protein is CASSDPDTGAVLSGNTIYF.

This sequence joins TRBV12-3 or TRBV12-4 and TRBJ1-6; possible D gene TRBD1, 5 bases. Trimming removed 6 bases from V and 8 bases from J, with 11 bases in between. This CDR3 contains 13 residues. CDR3 sequence: CASRARGDSPLHF. Here the CDR3 DNA reads TGTGCCAGCAGGGCGCGGGGCGATTCACCCCTCCACTTT.

The genes are TRBV1 and TRBJ1-2; TRBD1, the table's D call, lacks a check against the DNA. TRBV1 is termed a pseudogene. The CDR3 has 18 residues. In DNA form, the CDR3 reads TGCACCAGCAGCCAACCACCCGGCCGGGACAGAAGATACTATGGCTACACCTTC. The encoded protein is CTSSQPPGRDRRYYGYTF.

CDR3: CASSTDSTEQFF. The CDR3 DNA follows: TGCGCCAGCAGCACTGACAGTACTGAGCAGTTCTTC. The chain employs TRBV5-1 and TRBJ2-1; a possible D gene is TRBD1 (5 bases). The CDR3 has 12 residues. V lost 4 bases and J 9 bases, leaving 11 bases between the germline ends. The germline gives CDR1 SGHRS, CDR2 YFSETQ.

V gene TRBV3-1 (or the pseudogene TRBV3-2) combines with J gene TRBJ2-3; D is possibly TRBD1 (5 bases). The germline gives CDR1 LGHDT, CDR2 YNNKEL (reference sequence). This CDR3 contains 17 residues. V lost 1 base, J lost 3 bases, and 17 bases lay in between. The CDR3 spells CASSQVQDIRSTDTQYF. The CDR3 nucleotides read TGTGCCAGCAGCCAAGTCCAGGACATACGGAGTACAGATACGCAGTATTTT.

The V call is TRBV6-5, the J call TRBJ1-2, with TRBD1 identical over 7 bases. Per germline, CDR1 MNHEY and CDR2 SVGAGI. The CDR3 is 14 residues long. With 7 bases clipped from V and 3 bases from J, the junction kept 8 bases outside the gene matches. The CDR3 DNA reads as TGTGCCAGCACCCCGGGACAGAAATACTATGGCTACACCTTC. It encodes CASTPGQKYYGYTF.

The chain joins TRBV30 to TRBJ1-3; the D gene is possibly TRBD1 (6 bases). The CDR3 spans 16 residues. Germline V gene data show CDR1 as GTSNPN and CDR2 as SVGIG (reference sequence). Trimming took 0 bases from V and 0 from J, leaving 12 bases between them. The CDR3 bases are TGTGCCTGGAGTGTACTCCGGGACAACTCTGGAAACACCATATATTTT. Translating gives CAWSVLRDNSGNTIYF.

The chain joins TRBV11-2 to TRBJ2-1, with 7 bases identical to TRBD1. V lost 3 bases to trimming and J lost 9 bases; unmatched junction nucleotides: 8. Germline CDR1 and CDR2: SGHAT and FQNNGV. The CDR3 has 14 amino acids. CDR3 amino acids: CASSFDRGQGEQFF. The CDR3 nucleotides are TGTGCCAGCAGCTTTGATAGGGGGCAGGGTGAGCAGTTCTTC.